This TCR beta chain was profiled in a study of T cell repertoires in cytomegalovirus infection. Study-wide results and caveats: There were HLA-C-restricted CMV-specific TCR beta clonotypes dominating the ex vivo response.

TCRdb used MiXCR to reprocess the reads, holding one entry per CDR3 protein. The top ten hold around 12% of the sample, which has around 310,000 distinct CDR3 sequences, under 20% seen once. CDR1 is SQVTM, CDR2 ANQGSEA, per germline. This CDR3 has 13 residues. V shed 6 bases, J shed 4 bases, and the junction held 6 bases outside the gene matches. A word on this clonotype: Antigen specificity is unknown.

The clonotype originates from a human donor in good health (CMV status not recorded). Some clones in this sample may be carry-over from other donors' samples. Material for sequencing was PBMCs. The V call is TRBV29-1, the J call TRBJ2-7; 10 bases are shared with TRBD1. In nucleotides, the CDR3 is TGCAGCGTCCGGGGACAGGGGCCTTACGAGCAGTACTTC. Protein: CSVRGQGPYEQYF.